Listed here are 21 T cell receptor beta chains from one sample, sequenced in a study of cytomegalovirus exposure and HLA in healthy donors (dated by TCRdb to the late 2010s). The protocol used for the library was the immunoSEQ multiplex PCR assay. For the multiplex PCR, a mixture combining 60 forward primers for TCR Vbeta segments and 13 reverse primers for TCR Jbeta segments was used. In its TCRdb copy, this immuneACCESS table keeps in-frame sequences only and misses some clones. Where compared with another copy, unresolved V genes explain less than half of these, and the others have no known cause. A total of approximately 59,000 clones appear in this sample, about 63% of them only once. 15% to 20% of the sample goes to the ten largest clones. Sequencing used PBMCs. Receptors were obtained from a man aged 40-55 years in good health and CMV-seropositive.

In DNA, the CDR3 is TGCACCAGCAGCCAAGAACAAGCGGGGGAGCTAGCCAAAAACATTCAGTACTTC. Protein: CTSSQEQAGELAKNIQYF. V and J are TRBV1 and TRBJ2-4; TRBD2 was called by the table and not checked on the DNA. TRBV1 constitutes a pseudogene. This CDR3 spans 18 amino acids.

The chain employs TRBV6-1 and TRBJ1-2; 9 nucleotides match TRBD1. V was clipped by 3 bases and J by 2 bases; unmatched bases: 7. CDR1 and CDR2 from the germline V gene are MNHNS and SASEGT. The CDR3 loop spans 16 amino acids. Here the CDR3 DNA reads TGTGCCAGCAGTGACGGCTTCGGACAGGGGAACTATGGCTACACCTTC. Its translation is CASSDGFGQGNYGYTF.

The CDR3 spells CASSRPWGESTEAFF. Here the CDR3 DNA reads TGCGCCAGCAGCCGCCCGTGGGGGGAGAGCACTGAAGCTTTCTTT. The chain has TRBV4-1 and TRBJ1-1, with D tentatively TRBD1 (5 bases). Germline lookup yields CDR1 MGHRA and CDR2 YSYEKL. V was cut by 4 bases and J by 4 bases, with 16 bases left in between. The CDR3 runs to 15 residues.

The chain recombines TRBV7-2 with TRBJ1-1, with TRBD1 as a possible D gene (5 bases). The length of the CDR3 is 18 residues. Trimming shortened V by 2 bases and J by 4 bases, and 23 bases separated the two germline ends. Germline-derived CDR1 and CDR2 are SGHTA and FQGNSA. The CDR3: CASSLRARLGQGVTEAFF. In nucleotides, the CDR3 is TGTGCCAGCAGCTTAAGAGCGAGATTAGGTCAGGGTGTCACTGAAGCTTTCTTT.

J is TRBJ2-7 and V is TRBV4-3; 9 bases are shared with TRBD1. CDR3 length: 15 amino acids. The germline V gene has CDR1 LGHNA and CDR2 YSLEER. V lost 1 base, J lost 2 bases, and 3 bases stayed unmatched. In DNA, the CDR3 is TGCGCCAGCAGCCAAGGGGGGACAGGGACCTACGAGCAGTACTTC. It yields the protein CASSQGGTGTYEQYF.

The CDR3 protein is CASSPRHNGDRFYGYTF. CDR3 DNA sequence: TGTGCCAGCTCACCACGTCATAATGGGGACAGGTTCTATGGCTACACCTTC. The chain links TRBV18 to TRBJ1-2, with 8 bases identical to TRBD1. V lost 1 base and J lost 4; bases outside the gene matches: 11. The CDR3 sequence is 17 residues long. Looked up from germline, CDR1 is KGHSH and CDR2 is LQKENI. Complete variable domain (other parts from reference TRBV18 and TRBJ1-2): NAGVMQNPRHLVRRRGQEARLRCSPMKGHSHVYWYRQLPEEGLKFMVYLQKENIIDESGMPKERFSAEFPKEGPSILRIQQVVRGDSAAYFCASSPRHNGDRFYGYTFGSGTRLTVV.

This chain joins TRBV12-5 and TRBJ2-1, with D unclear. CDR1 and CDR2 from the germline V gene are LGHNT and FRNRAP. This CDR3 region has 16 residues. Trimming stripped 1 base from V and 6 bases from J, with 16 bases between. The CDR3 DNA is TGTGCTAGTGGTTTGGCCAACTCGGCTCCGGGCAATGAGCAGTTCTTC. As protein: CASGLANSAPGNEQFF.

The V and J genes are TRBV30 and TRBJ1-2, with D unclear. The V and J ends lost 0 bases and 5 bases respectively, with 7 bases between them. This CDR3 is built from 12 residues. In germline, CDR1 is GTSNPN, CDR2 SVGIG (reference sequence). CDR3 nucleotide sequence: TGTGCCTGGAGTGTGGCCAGATATGGCTACACCTTC. This codes for CAWSVARYGYTF.

This clone has just one count. The chain links TRBV10-3 to TRBJ2-5; D unresolved. The CDR3 runs 12 residues. Germline CDR1 ENHRY, CDR2 SYGVKD. Trimming left V 3 bases short and J 5 bases short, with 7 bases between. The CDR3 loop reads CAISEQMETQYF. The CDR3, as DNA: TGTGCCATCAGTGAACAAATGGAGACCCAGTACTTC.

This clone was seen a few times. The chain employs TRBV30 and TRBJ2-7; D possibly corresponds to TRBD1 (6 bases). CDR1 GTSNPN and CDR2 SVGIG come from the germline V gene (reference sequence). With 0 bases removed from V and 9 bases from J, the gap between germline ends came to 15 bases. CDR3 length: 13 residues. DNA for the CDR3: TGTGCCTGGAGTGTACTGGACAGCGCTCCGCAGTACTTC. Its translation is CAWSVLDSAPQYF.

The V and J genes are TRBV5-4 and TRBJ2-7; TRBD2 aligns across 8 bases. This CDR3 is built from 14 residues. Germline V gene lookup returns CDR1 SGHNT and CDR2 YYREEE (reference sequence). J gave up 3 bases and V 4 bases, and 6 bases lay outside the gene matches. CDR3 nucleotides: TGTGCCAGCAGCCCTTCGGGGGGGCTCTACGAGCAGTACTTC. It encodes CASSPSGGLYEQYF.

The CDR3 is CASSLFFEQYF. The CDR3 region has the DNA TGTGCCAGCAGCTTATTCTTCGAGCAGTACTTC. The V and J genes are TRBV7-2 and TRBJ2-7; no clear D. Deletions cut 2 bases from V and 6 bases from J, with 5 bases between. Germline V CDR1 and CDR2: SGHTA, FQGNSA. The CDR3 is 11 amino acids.

The genes are TRBV7-6 and TRBJ2-3, with 10 bases lining up with TRBD1. Germline V gene sequence: CDR1 SGHVS, CDR2 FNYEAQ. CDR3 size: 17 residues. The V segment lost 1 base and the J segment 2 bases; nucleotides outside the gene matches: 6. In DNA, the CDR3 is TGTGCCAGCAGCTTAGGTTCGGGACAGGGGTTCACAGATACGCAGTATTTT. It is translated as CASSLGSGQGFTDTQYF.

This chain joins TRBV2 and TRBJ1-5; the D gene is possibly TRBD1 (5 bases). Germline CDR1 SNHLY, CDR2 FYNNEI. There are 14 residues in the CDR3. Trimming shortened V by 9 bases and J by 3 bases, and 15 bases separated the two germline ends. CDR3 protein: CASKSGIDNQPQHF. The CDR3 DNA is TGTGCCAGTAAATCAGGGATAGACAATCAGCCCCAGCATTTT.

The genes are TRBV2 and TRBJ2-2, with a possible D match to TRBD2 (6 bases). CDR3 size: 16 residues. Trimming shortened V by 7 bases and J by 5 bases, and 20 bases separated the two germline ends. CDR1 SNHLY and CDR2 FYNNEI come from the germline V gene. For the CDR3, the DNA is TGTGCCAGCACTAATATGGGCGGGATAGGGACCGGGGAGCTGTTTTTT. Translating gives CASTNMGGIGTGELFF. The whole variable domain, remainder taken from reference TRBV2 and TRBJ2-2, is EPEVTQTPSHQVTQMGQEVILRCVPISNHLYFYWYRQILGQKVEFLVSFYNNEISEKSEIFDDQFSVERPDGSNFTLKIRSTKLEDSAMYFCASTNMGGIGTGELFFGEGSRLTVL.

This rearrangement joins TRBV19 to TRBJ1-1, with TRBD1 identical over 12 bases. The CDR3 runs to 16 residues. The V gene end was trimmed by 8 bases and the J gene end by 5 bases; junction bases not matched to a gene: 12. CDR1 LNHDA and CDR2 SQIVND come from the germline V gene (reference sequence). CDR3 nucleotide sequence: TGTGCCAGTTACTCCGGGACAGGGGGCGGGAGTACTGAAGCTTTCTTT. Its protein product is CASYSGTGGGSTEAFF.

This clone was seen once. The chain employs TRBV5-4 and TRBJ2-5; 8 bases map to TRBD2. The CDR3 is made up of 15 amino acids. J was trimmed by 11 bases and V by 0 bases; bases with no gene match: 12. The germline gives CDR1 SGHNT, CDR2 YYREEE (reference sequence). In nucleotides, the CDR3 is TGTGCCAGCAGCTTGGACGGAGCGGGGGAAGAGGAGCAGTACTTC. It encodes CASSLDGAGEEEQYF.

This clone has more than one count but fewer than ten. The chain uses TRBV7-2 and TRBJ2-5; TRBD1 aligns across 8 bases. Germline CDR1 and CDR2: SGHTA and FQGNSA. This CDR3 has 14 amino acids. After removal of 5 bases from V and 4 bases from J, the junction contained 6 bases not matched to a gene. CDR3 in DNA: TGTGCCAGCAGCGGACAGGGTCTGGGAGAGACCCAGTACTTC. Amino acid sequence: CASSGQGLGETQYF. The variable domain in full, completed from reference TRBV7-2 and TRBJ2-5, reads GAGVSQSPSNKVTEKGKDVELRCDPISGHTALYWYRQSLGQGLEFLIYFQGNSAPDKSGLPSDRFSAERTGGSVSTLTIQRTQQEDSAVYLCASSGQGLGETQYFGPGTRLLVL.

This clone was seen a handful of times. The chain uses TRBV4-1 and TRBJ1-4; TRBD1 agrees at 9 bases. The CDR3 consists of 18 residues. Germline V lookup: CDR1 MGHRA, CDR2 YSYEKL. After removal of 0 bases from V and 14 bases from J, the junction contained 19 bases not matched to a gene. CDR3 in amino acids: CASSQEWVGTGRFRRLFF. In DNA, the CDR3 is TGCGCCAGCAGCCAAGAATGGGTTGGGACAGGGCGGTTTCGGCGGCTGTTTTTT.

V gene TRBV2 combines with J gene TRBJ1-1, with 8 positions matching TRBD1. The CDR3 consists of 15 residues. Germline trimming cut 5 bases from V and 4 bases from J; bases unmatched to any gene: 9. Germline values: CDR1 SNHLY, CDR2 FYNNEI. CDR3 amino acids: CASSLSGQGGTEAFF. DNA of the CDR3: TGTGCCAGCAGTTTATCAGGACAGGGAGGCACTGAAGCTTTCTTT.

V and J are TRBV28 and TRBJ2-3, with 8 bases lining up with TRBD1. The CDR3 runs to 14 residues. Germline trimming cut 8 bases from V and 3 bases from J; bases unmatched to any gene: 7. Germline CDR1 MDHEN, CDR2 SYDVKM. CDR3: CASAKGDRTDTQYF. The CDR3 DNA reads as TGTGCCAGCGCAAAGGGGGACAGGACAGATACGCAGTATTTT.